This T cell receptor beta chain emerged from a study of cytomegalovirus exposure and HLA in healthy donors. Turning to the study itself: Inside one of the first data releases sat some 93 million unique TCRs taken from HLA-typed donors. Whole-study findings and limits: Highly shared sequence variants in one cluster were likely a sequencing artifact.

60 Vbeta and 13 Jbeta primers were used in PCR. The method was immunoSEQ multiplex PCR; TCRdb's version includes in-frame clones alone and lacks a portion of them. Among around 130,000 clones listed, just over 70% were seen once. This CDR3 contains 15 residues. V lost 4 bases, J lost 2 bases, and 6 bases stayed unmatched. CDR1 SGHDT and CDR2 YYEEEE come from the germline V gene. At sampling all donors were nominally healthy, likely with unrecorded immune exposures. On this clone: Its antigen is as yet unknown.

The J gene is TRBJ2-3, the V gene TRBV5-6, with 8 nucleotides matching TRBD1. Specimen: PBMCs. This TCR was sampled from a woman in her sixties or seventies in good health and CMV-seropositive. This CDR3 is CASSGGQENTDTQYF. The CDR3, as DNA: TGTGCCAGCAGCGGGGGACAGGAGAACACAGATACGCAGTATTTT.